Sequencing of this TCR beta chain was carried out in a study of blood T cell repertoires in COVID-19. In the study overall: T cells, B-cell-depleted T cells, or PBMCs supplied cDNA or gDNA.

The CDR3 has 19 amino acids. The trim removed 2 bases at V and 5 bases at J, leaving 16 bases unmatched. In germline, CDR1 is SGHTA, CDR2 FQGNSA. Profiled with immunoSEQ multiplex PCR; TCRdb holds only in-frame clones, not every one. Found here are more than 200,000 clones, around 80% of them singletons; the top ten hold 4.2%. This clone was detected only a few times. The chain combines TRBV7-2 with TRBJ1-5; 9 positions match TRBD1. This sequence was found in a man between 60 and 70 years old with acute or convalescent COVID-19. The material sequenced was peripheral blood. CDR3 bases: TGTGCCAGCAGCTTACACAGGGGGCTGAGGATCTGCCCGGATCAGCCCCAGCATTTT. Translating gives CASSLHRGLRICPDQPQHF.